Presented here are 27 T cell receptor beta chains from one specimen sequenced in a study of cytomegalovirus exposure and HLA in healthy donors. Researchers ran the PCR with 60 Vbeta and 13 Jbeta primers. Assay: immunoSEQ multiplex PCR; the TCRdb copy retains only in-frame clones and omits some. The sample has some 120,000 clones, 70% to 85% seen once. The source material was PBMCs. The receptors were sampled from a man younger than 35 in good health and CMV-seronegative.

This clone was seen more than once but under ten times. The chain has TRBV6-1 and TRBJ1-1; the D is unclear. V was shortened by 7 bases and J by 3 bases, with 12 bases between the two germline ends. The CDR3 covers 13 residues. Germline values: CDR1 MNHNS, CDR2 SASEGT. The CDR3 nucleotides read TGTGCCAGCAACTCTCGGCGGGACACTGAAGCTTTCTTT. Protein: CASNSRRDTEAFF.

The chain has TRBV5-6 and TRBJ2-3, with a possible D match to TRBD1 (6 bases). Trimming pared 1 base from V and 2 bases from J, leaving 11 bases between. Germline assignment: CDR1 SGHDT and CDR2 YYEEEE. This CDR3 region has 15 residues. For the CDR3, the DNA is TGTGCCAGCAGCTTGTGGGACACCCCCACAGATACGCAGTATTTT. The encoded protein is CASSLWDTPTDTQYF.

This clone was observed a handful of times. The CDR3 region has the DNA TGTGCCAGCAGCGTAGCTCTGGACTTATATAATTCACCCCTCCACTTT. It encodes CASSVALDLYNSPLHF. The chain combines TRBV9 with TRBJ1-6; D ambiguous. Germline V gene data show CDR1 as SGDLS and CDR2 as YYNGEE. CDR3 size: 16 residues. V was clipped by 0 bases and J by 4 bases, with 11 bases between them.

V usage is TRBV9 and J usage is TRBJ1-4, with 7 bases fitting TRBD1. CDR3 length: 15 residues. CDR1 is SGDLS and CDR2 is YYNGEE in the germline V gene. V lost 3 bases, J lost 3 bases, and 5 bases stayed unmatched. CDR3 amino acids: CASSGQGPPNEKLFF. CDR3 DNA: TGTGCCAGCAGCGGACAGGGTCCCCCTAATGAAAAACTGTTTTTT.

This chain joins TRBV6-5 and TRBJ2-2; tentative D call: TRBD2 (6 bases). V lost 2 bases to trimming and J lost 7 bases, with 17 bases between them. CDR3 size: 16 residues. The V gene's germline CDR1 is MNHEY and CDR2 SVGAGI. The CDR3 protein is CASSYPGRRVIGELFF. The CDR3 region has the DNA TGTGCCAGCAGTTACCCCGGTCGGAGGGTCATCGGGGAGCTGTTTTTT.

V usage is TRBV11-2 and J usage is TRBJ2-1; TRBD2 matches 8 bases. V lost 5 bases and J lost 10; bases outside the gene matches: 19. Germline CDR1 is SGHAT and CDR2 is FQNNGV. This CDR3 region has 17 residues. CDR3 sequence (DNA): TGTGCCAGCAGCGAACCCTCGAGCGGGGGCCCTACCAGAGAGCAGTTCTTC. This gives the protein CASSEPSSGGPTREQFF.

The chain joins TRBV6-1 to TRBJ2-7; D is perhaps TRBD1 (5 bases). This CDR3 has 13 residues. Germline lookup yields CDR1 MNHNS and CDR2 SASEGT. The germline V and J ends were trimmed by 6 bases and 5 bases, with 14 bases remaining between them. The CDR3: CASRGPRDHEQYF. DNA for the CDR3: TGTGCCAGCAGGGGGCCCCGCGACCACGAGCAGTACTTC.

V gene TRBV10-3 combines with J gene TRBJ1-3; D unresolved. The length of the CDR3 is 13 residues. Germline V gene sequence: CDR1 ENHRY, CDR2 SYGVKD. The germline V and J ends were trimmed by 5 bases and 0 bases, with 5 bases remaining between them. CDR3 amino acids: CAISRGSGNTIYF. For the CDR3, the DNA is TGTGCCATCAGTCGGGGCTCTGGAAACACCATATATTTT.

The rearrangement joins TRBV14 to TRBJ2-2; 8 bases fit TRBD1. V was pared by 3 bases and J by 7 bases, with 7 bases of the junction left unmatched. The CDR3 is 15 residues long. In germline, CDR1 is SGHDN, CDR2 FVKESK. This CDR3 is CASSHGQGPIGELFF. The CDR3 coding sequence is TGTGCCAGCAGCCACGGACAGGGTCCTATCGGGGAGCTGTTTTTT.

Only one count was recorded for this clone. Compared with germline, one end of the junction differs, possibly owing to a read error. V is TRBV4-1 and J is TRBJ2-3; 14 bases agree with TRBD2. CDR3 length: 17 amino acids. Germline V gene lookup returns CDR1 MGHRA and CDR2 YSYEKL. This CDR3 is CTSSQGTSGGSTDTQYF. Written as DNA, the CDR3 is TGCACCAGCAGCCAAGGGACTAGCGGGGGTAGCACAGATACGCAGTATTTT.

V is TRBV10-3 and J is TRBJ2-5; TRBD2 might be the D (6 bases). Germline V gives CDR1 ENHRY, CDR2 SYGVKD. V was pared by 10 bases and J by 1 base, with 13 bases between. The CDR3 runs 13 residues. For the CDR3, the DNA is TGTGCCACCGCCCGGGGGTCCCAAGAGACCCAGTACTTC. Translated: CATARGSQETQYF.

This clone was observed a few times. CDR3 bases: TGTGCCAGCAGCTCCCTCCAGGTTGGCTACACCTTC. Protein product: CASSSLQVGYTF. V usage is TRBV11-2 and J usage is TRBJ1-2; D remains ambiguous. This CDR3 region has 12 residues. V gave up 4 bases and J gave up 7 bases, with 10 bases separating them. The germline gives CDR1 SGHAT, CDR2 FQNNGV.

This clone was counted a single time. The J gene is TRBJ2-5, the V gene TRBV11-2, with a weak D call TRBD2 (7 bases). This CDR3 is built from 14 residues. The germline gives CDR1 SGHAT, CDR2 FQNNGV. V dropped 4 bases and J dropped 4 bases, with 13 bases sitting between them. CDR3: CASSSMAGAETQYF. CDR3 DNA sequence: TGTGCCAGCAGCTCGATGGCGGGGGCAGAGACCCAGTACTTC. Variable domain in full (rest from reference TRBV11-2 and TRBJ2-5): EAGVAQSPRYKIIEKRQSVAFWCNPISGHATLYWYQQILGQGPKLLIQFQNNGVVDDSQLPKDRFSAERLKGVDSTLKIQPAKLEDSAVYLCASSSMAGAETQYFGPGTRLLVL.

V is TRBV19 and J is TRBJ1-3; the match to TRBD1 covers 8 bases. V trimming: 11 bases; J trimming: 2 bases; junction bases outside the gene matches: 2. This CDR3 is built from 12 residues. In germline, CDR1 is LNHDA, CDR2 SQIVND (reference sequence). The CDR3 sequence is CAGRGPGNTIYF. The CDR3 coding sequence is TGTGCCGGCAGGGGGCCTGGAAACACCATATATTTT.

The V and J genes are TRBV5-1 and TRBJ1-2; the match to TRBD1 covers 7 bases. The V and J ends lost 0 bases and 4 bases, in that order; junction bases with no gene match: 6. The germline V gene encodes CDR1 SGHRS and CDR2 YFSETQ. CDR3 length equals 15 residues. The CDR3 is CASSLGQTGPYGYTF. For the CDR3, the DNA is TGCGCCAGCAGCTTGGGACAGACAGGGCCCTATGGCTACACCTTC.

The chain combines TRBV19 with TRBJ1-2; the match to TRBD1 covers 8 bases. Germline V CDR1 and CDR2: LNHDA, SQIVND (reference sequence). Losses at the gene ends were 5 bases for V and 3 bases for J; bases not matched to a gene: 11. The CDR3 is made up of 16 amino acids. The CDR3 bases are TGTGCCAGTAGTTCGCTGTCAGGGGGCTTATACTATGGCTACACCTTC. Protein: CASSSLSGGLYYGYTF.

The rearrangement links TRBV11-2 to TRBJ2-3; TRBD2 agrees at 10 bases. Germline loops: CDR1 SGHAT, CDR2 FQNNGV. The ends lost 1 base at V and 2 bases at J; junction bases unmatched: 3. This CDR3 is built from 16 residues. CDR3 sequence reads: CASSLVAGGYTDTQYF. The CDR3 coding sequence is TGTGCCAGCAGCTTAGTAGCGGGGGGCTACACAGATACGCAGTATTTT. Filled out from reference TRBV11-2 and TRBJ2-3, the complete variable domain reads EAGVAQSPRYKIIEKRQSVAFWCNPISGHATLYWYQQILGQGPKLLIQFQNNGVVDDSQLPKDRFSAERLKGVDSTLKIQPAKLEDSAVYLCASSLVAGGYTDTQYFGPGTRLTVL.

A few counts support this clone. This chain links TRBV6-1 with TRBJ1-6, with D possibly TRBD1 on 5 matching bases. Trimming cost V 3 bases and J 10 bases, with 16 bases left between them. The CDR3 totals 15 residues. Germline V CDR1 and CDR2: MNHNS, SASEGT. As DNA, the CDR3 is TGTGCCAGCAGTGATAACGTCGAAGCAGGGTCACCCCTCCACTTT. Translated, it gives CASSDNVEAGSPLHF.

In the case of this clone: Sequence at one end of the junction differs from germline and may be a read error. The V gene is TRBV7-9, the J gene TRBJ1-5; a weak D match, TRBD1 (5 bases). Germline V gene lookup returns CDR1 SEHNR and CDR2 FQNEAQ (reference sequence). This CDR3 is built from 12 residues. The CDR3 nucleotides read TGTTCCAGCAGCTGGGGGGAAGCGCCCCAGCATTTT. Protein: CSSSWGEAPQHF.

In DNA, the CDR3 is TGTGCCAGCAGTTTCATAACCGGGACAGGGTTGTCCTACGAGCAGTACTTC. Translating it yields CASSFITGTGLSYEQYF. The chain carries TRBV27 and TRBJ2-7; 9 nucleotides agree with TRBD1. The CDR3 covers 17 residues. The ends lost 3 bases at V and 1 base at J; junction bases unmatched: 10. Germline V lookup: CDR1 MNHEY, CDR2 SMNVEV (reference sequence).

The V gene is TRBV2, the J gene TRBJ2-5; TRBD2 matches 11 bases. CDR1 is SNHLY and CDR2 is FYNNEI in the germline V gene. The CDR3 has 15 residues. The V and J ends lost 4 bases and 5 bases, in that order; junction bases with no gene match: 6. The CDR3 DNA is TGTGCCAGCAGTGTCGGACTAGCGGGTGAGGAGACCCAGTACTTC. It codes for CASSVGLAGEETQYF.

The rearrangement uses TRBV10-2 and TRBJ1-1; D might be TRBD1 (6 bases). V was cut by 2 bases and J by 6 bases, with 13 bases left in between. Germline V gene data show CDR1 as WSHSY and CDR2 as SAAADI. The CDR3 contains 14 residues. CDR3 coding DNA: TGCGCCAGCAGTGAGACAGGGAGTCTCGCTGAAGCTTTCTTT. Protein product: CASSETGSLAEAFF.

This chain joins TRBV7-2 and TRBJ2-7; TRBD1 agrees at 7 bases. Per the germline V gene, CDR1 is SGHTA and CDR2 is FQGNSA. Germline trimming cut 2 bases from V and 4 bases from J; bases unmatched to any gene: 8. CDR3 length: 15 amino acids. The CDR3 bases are TGTGCCAGCAGCTTAATACCGGGACAGAGATACGAGCAGTACTTC. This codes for CASSLIPGQRYEQYF.

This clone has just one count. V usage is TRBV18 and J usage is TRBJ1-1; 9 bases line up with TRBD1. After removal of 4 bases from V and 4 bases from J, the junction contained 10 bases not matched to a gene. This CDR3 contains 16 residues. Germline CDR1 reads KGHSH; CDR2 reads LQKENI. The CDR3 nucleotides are TGTGCCAGCTCACAGGGACAGGGTAAAATTGTCACTGAAGCTTTCTTT. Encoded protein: CASSQGQGKIVTEAFF.

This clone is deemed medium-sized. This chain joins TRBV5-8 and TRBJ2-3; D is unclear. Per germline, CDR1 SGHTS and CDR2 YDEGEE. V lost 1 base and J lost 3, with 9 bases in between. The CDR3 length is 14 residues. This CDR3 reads CASSLTSRTDTQYF. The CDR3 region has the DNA TGTGCCAGCAGCTTGACTTCTAGGACAGATACGCAGTATTTT.

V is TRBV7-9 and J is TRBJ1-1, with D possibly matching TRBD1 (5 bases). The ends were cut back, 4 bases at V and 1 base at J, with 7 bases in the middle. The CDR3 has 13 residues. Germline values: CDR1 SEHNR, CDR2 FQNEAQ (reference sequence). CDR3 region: CASSSQGNTEAFF. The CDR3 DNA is TGTGCCAGCAGCTCGCAGGGGAACACTGAAGCTTTCTTT.

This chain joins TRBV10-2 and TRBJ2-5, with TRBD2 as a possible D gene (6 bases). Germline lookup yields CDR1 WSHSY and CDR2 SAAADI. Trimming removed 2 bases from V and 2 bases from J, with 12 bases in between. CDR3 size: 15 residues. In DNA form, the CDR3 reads TGCGCCAGCAGTGAGAACAGGAGGGGACAAGAGACCCAGTACTTC. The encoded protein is CASSENRRGQETQYF.